This TCR beta chain was observed in a study of T cells in localized non-small cell lung cancer. Sequencing used immunoSEQ multiplex PCR; TCRdb keeps in-frame clones, though not all of them. The table records under 60,000 clones, roughly 90% of them present only once. Study observations and caveats: Sequencing covered just one tumor region, so heterogeneity cannot be ruled out. In adjacent lung, a median roughly 60 of the top 100 tumor clones were found.

Regarding this clone: As yet, its antigen is unknown.

This receptor was taken from a male donor aged 60 or over with stage III squamous cell lung carcinoma. The starting material was peripheral blood, obtained before any cancer treatment.

The CDR3 DNA follows: TGTGCCAGCAGTTTAGGGTGGCGGGCCACTGAAGCTTTCTTT. Its protein product is CASSLGWRATEAFF. The chain employs TRBV6-5 and TRBJ1-1, with D unresolved. Trimming cost V 4 bases and J 4 bases, with 13 bases left between them. The length of the CDR3 is 14 residues. The germline V gene encodes CDR1 MNHEY and CDR2 SVGAGI.